This entry lists 29 T cell receptor beta chains sequenced from one sample in a study of CD8 T cells in Susac syndrome. An input of roughly 0.5 to 1 ug of RNA was subjected to reverse transcription using random hexamers. One entry per CDR3 protein, called by TCRdb with MiXCR from the immunoSEQ multiplex PCR reads. The table has under 200,000 distinct CDR3 sequences, about 94% seen once. The sample was CD4+ T cells from PBMCs. These receptors were collected from a human donor in good health.

This chain links TRBV20-1 with TRBJ2-6, with D possibly matching TRBD1 (5 bases). Germline CDR1 reads DFQATT; CDR2 reads SNEGSKA (reference sequence). The V and J ends lost 6 bases and 0 bases respectively, with 18 bases between them. The CDR3 extends over 17 amino acids. The CDR3 bases are TGCAGTGCCCCCAACGGCAGGGCAGCCTCTGGGGCCAACGTCCTGACTTTC. Amino acids: CSAPNGRAASGANVLTF.

V usage is TRBV6-6 and J usage is TRBJ2-5; D not resolved. Germline CDR1 and CDR2: MNHNY and SVGAGI (reference sequence). This CDR3 contains 12 residues. V was trimmed by 7 bases and J by 5 bases, leaving 11 bases between them. The CDR3: CASTIGRETQYF. The CDR3 DNA follows: TGTGCCAGCACCATTGGTAGGGAGACCCAGTACTTC.

The chain carries TRBV29-1 and TRBJ2-2, with 8 bases matching TRBD2. Trimming at V came to 0 bases and at J to 5 bases, leaving 8 bases not matched to a gene. This CDR3 is built from 16 residues. Germline V CDR1 and CDR2: SQVTM, ANQGSEA. CDR3 protein: CSVEDRRGAGTGELFF. CDR3 coding DNA: TGCAGCGTTGAAGATCGGCGGGGGGCCGGGACCGGGGAGCTGTTTTTT.

V is TRBV24-1 and J is TRBJ2-6, with D possibly TRBD1 on 6 matching bases. The CDR3 contains 18 residues. CDR1 KGHDR and CDR2 SFDVKD come from the germline V gene. The V end lost 3 bases, the J end lost 4 bases, and 18 bases lay between the germline ends. CDR3 in DNA: TGTGCCACCAGTGATCGAACAGGGTCCCCATCCGGGGCCAACGTCCTGACTTTC. Protein product: CATSDRTGSPSGANVLTF.

The chain uses TRBV19 and TRBJ1-4; D may be TRBD1 (6 bases). Germline CDR1 is LNHDA and CDR2 is SQIVND (reference sequence). This CDR3 has 14 amino acids. V lost 3 bases and J 6 bases, leaving 11 bases between the germline ends. The CDR3 is CASSIGTSDEKLFF. The CDR3 nucleotides read TGTGCCAGTAGTATTGGGACATCGGATGAAAAACTGTTTTTT.

J is TRBJ1-5 and V is TRBV12-3 or TRBV12-4; 7 bases are shared with TRBD1. This CDR3 is 14 amino acids long. V shed 2 bases and J 16 bases; nucleotides not matched to a gene: 14. DNA of the CDR3: TGTGCCAGCAGTTTAAGGTCTCCAATCGGACAGGTACATTTT. Translating gives CASSLRSPIGQVHF.

The chain carries TRBV20-1 and TRBJ1-2; 8 nucleotides align to TRBD1. This CDR3 has 13 residues. The germline V gene encodes CDR1 DFQATT and CDR2 SNEGSKA (reference sequence). The CDR3 sequence: CSCKGTGSYGYTF. Here the CDR3 DNA reads TGCAGCTGTAAAGGGACAGGATCCTATGGCTACACCTTC.

The table lists this clonotype with a count of one. The rearrangement links TRBV6-5 to TRBJ2-2; 7 nucleotides line up with TRBD1. Unmatched junction bases numbered 5, after V lost 6 bases and J lost 4 bases. The CDR3 has 14 residues. Germline V lookup: CDR1 MNHEY, CDR2 SVGAGI. The CDR3 DNA is TGTGCCAGCAGGAGGGACAGTTCCACCGGGGAGCTGTTTTTT. It translates to CASRRDSSTGELFF.

V usage is TRBV19 and J usage is TRBJ2-3, with TRBD1 identical over 8 bases. The CDR3 contains 15 residues. Germline loops: CDR1 LNHDA, CDR2 SQIVND (reference sequence). V dropped 5 bases and J dropped 1; count of bases not matched to a gene: 5. CDR3 bases: TGTGCCAGTAGTTTAGTGGGACAGGGCACAGATACGCAGTATTTT. Translated, it gives CASSLVGQGTDTQYF.

The gene calls are TRBV19 and TRBJ2-3; D is perhaps TRBD2 (5 bases). The CDR3 sequence is 15 residues long. Looked up from germline, CDR1 is LNHDA and CDR2 is SQIVND (reference sequence). Trimming stripped 3 bases from V and 3 bases from J, with 13 bases between. The CDR3 sequence: CASSIEGRPTDTQYF. CDR3 coding DNA: TGTGCCAGTAGTATTGAGGGCCGGCCTACAGATACGCAGTATTTT.

The rearrangement links TRBV18 to TRBJ2-3, with 12 bases fitting TRBD2. Germline CDR1 reads KGHSH; CDR2 reads LQKENI. The CDR3 extends over 20 amino acids. The trim removed 1 base at V and 1 base at J, leaving 12 bases unmatched. The CDR3 is CASSPRPVGTSGLRTDTQYF. Here the CDR3 DNA reads TGTGCCAGCTCACCACGGCCCGTAGGGACTAGCGGGTTACGCACAGATACGCAGTATTTT.

The V call is TRBV7-9, the J call TRBJ1-1, with TRBD1 as a possible D gene (5 bases). The CDR3 covers 15 residues. CDR1 is SEHNR and CDR2 is FQNEAQ in the germline V gene (reference sequence). Trimming pared 5 bases from V and 1 base from J, leaving 14 bases between. Here the CDR3 reads CASSPLGAGNTEAFF. CDR3 DNA: TGTGCCAGCAGCCCACTAGGGGCCGGGAACACTGAAGCTTTCTTT.

The CDR3 bases are TGCGCCAGCAGCTTGGGATGGGCAGATACGCAGTATTTT. Protein sequence: CASSLGWADTQYF. This chain joins TRBV5-1 and TRBJ2-3; D ambiguous. The CDR3 is 13 residues long. Germline CDR1 and CDR2: SGHRS and YFSETQ. Trimming cost V 0 bases and J 4 bases, with 6 bases left between them.

The V gene is TRBV12-3 or TRBV12-4, the J gene TRBJ2-7; either TRBD1 or TRBD2 may supply D (5 bases each). The CDR3 has 14 residues. Trimming pared 6 bases from V and 1 base from J, leaving 13 bases between. The CDR3 nucleotides read TGTGCCAGCAGGTACCACGGGGCTTCCTACGAGCAGTACTTC. This sequence encodes CASRYHGASYEQYF.

The chain joins TRBV18 to TRBJ2-1; D remains ambiguous. V was cut by 0 bases and J by 6 bases, with 12 bases left in between. Looked up from germline, CDR1 is KGHSH and CDR2 is LQKENI. The CDR3 loop spans 15 amino acids. CDR3 residues: CASSPPNTFINEQFF. CDR3 bases: TGTGCCAGCTCACCACCGAACACCTTTATCAATGAGCAGTTCTTC.

There are a few counts of this clonotype. The chain uses TRBV9 and TRBJ2-3; TRBD1 matches 9 bases. CDR1 SGDLS and CDR2 YYNGEE come from the germline V gene. Trimming cost V 2 bases and J 3 bases; bases outside gene matches: 1. This CDR3 contains 14 residues. The CDR3 region is CASSVDRGTDTQYF. In DNA form, the CDR3 reads TGTGCCAGCAGCGTTGACAGGGGGACAGATACGCAGTATTTT.

The V gene is TRBV7-2, the J gene TRBJ1-3; D gene unclear. Trimming left V 6 bases short and J 0 bases short, with 12 bases between. This CDR3 is built from 15 residues. CDR1 is SGHTA and CDR2 is FQGNSA in the germline V gene. DNA of the CDR3: TGTGCCAGCAGACGAATGGACGGCTCTGGAAACACCATATATTTT. Translation gives CASRRMDGSGNTIYF. Based on the CDR3 plus reference TRBV7-2 and TRBJ1-3, the full variable domain is GAGVSQSPSNKVTEKGKDVELRCDPISGHTALYWYRQSLGQGLEFLIYFQGNSAPDKSGLPSDRFSAERTGGSVSTLTIQRTQQEDSAVYLCASRRMDGSGNTIYFGEGSWLTVV.

The chain joins TRBV21-1 to TRBJ2-7; TRBD1 is taken as the D call from the table, unchecked against the DNA. TRBV21-1 is labeled a pseudogene. The CDR3 totals 14 residues. The CDR3 protein is CASSESQGVHEQYV. Here the CDR3 DNA reads TGTGCCAGCAGTGAATCACAGGGGGTTCACGAGCAGTACGTC.

In DNA form, the CDR3 reads TGTGCCAACGCAATAATAGGGCTACCCCAAAGCAGTGAGCAGTTCTTC. This encodes CANAIIGLPQSSEQFF. The chain joins TRBV12-3 or TRBV12-4 to TRBJ2-1, with no clear D. The germline V and J ends were trimmed by 10 bases and 9 bases, with 28 bases remaining between them. The CDR3 runs 16 residues.

The chain is built from TRBV5-1 and TRBJ2-1; TRBD2 matches at 12 bases. Germline trimming cut 3 bases from V and 7 bases from J; bases unmatched to any gene: 14. Germline loops: CDR1 SGHRS, CDR2 YFSETQ. The CDR3 has 18 residues. This CDR3 reads CASSWAEGLAGGPNEQFF. CDR3 coding DNA: TGCGCCAGCAGCTGGGCGGAGGGCCTAGCGGGGGGGCCTAATGAGCAGTTCTTC.

This chain uses TRBV12-3 or TRBV12-4 with TRBJ2-2; maybe TRBD2 (5 bases). The V end was cut by 10 bases, the J end by 0 bases, with 12 bases between. This CDR3 is 14 amino acids long. The CDR3 loop is CATRTEANTGELFF. For the CDR3, the DNA is TGTGCCACCCGGACTGAGGCGAACACCGGGGAGCTGTTTTTT.

The chain has TRBV10-3 and TRBJ2-3; unclear D gene. CDR3 length: 12 residues. The V gene lost 4 bases and the J gene lost 2 bases, with 4 bases spanning the gap. CDR1 is ENHRY, CDR2 SYGVKD, per germline. CDR3 loop: CAISAPTDTQYF. CDR3 coding DNA: TGTGCCATCAGTGCTCCCACAGATACGCAGTATTTT.

The chain joins TRBV20-1 to TRBJ2-2; 7 bases are shared with TRBD2. Germline CDR1 and CDR2: DFQATT and SNEGSKA (reference sequence). V shed 5 bases and J 5 bases; nucleotides not matched to a gene: 2. This CDR3 comprises 12 residues. This CDR3 is CSASGLTGELFF. In DNA, the CDR3 is TGCAGTGCTTCGGGACTAACCGGGGAGCTGTTTTTT.

This chain links TRBV7-3 with TRBJ2-7, with D hard to call. Germline loops: CDR1 SGHTA, CDR2 FQGTGA. The V end lost 0 bases, the J end lost 2 bases, and 5 bases lay between the germline ends. The CDR3 length is 13 residues. The CDR3 sequence is CASSLTDPYEQYF. The CDR3 DNA is TGTGCCAGCAGCTTAACGGACCCCTACGAGCAGTACTTC.

The chain combines TRBV14 with TRBJ2-1, with D possibly TRBD1 on 7 matching bases. Germline V CDR1 and CDR2: SGHDN, FVKESK. CDR3 size: 16 residues. Between the trimmed V and J ends, which lost 3 bases and 9 bases, there was a span of 21 bases. CDR3 amino acids: CASSHAFRGAGGEQFF. The CDR3 nucleotides are TGTGCCAGCAGCCACGCCTTCAGGGGGGCCGGTGGTGAGCAGTTCTTC.

The chain is built from TRBV5-1 and TRBJ2-7; either TRBD1 or TRBD2 may fit D (5 bases each). From germline, CDR1 is SGHRS and CDR2 YFSETQ. The germline V and J ends were trimmed by 0 bases and 6 bases, with 7 bases remaining between them. This CDR3 comprises 12 residues. Here the CDR3 DNA reads TGCGCCAGCAGCTTGGAGGGACGCGAGCAGTACTTC. Amino acid sequence: CASSLEGREQYF.

The chain carries TRBV4-1 and TRBJ2-2, with 9 bases that match TRBD2. J gave up 6 bases and V 0 bases, and 5 bases lay outside the gene matches. There are 16 residues in the CDR3. Germline V lookup: CDR1 MGHRA, CDR2 YSYEKL. CDR3 in amino acids: CASSQDLAGYPGELFF. Written as DNA, the CDR3 is TGCGCCAGCAGCCAAGATCTAGCGGGGTACCCCGGGGAGCTGTTTTTT.

The rearrangement joins TRBV2 to TRBJ2-1, with TRBD2 matching over 8 bases. The V gene end was trimmed by 8 bases and the J gene end by 4 bases; junction bases not matched to a gene: 4. Germline assignment: CDR1 SNHLY and CDR2 FYNNEI. The CDR3 covers 13 residues. The CDR3 coding sequence is TGTGCCAGCGTGGCGGGGGGATACAATGAGCAGTTCTTC. Translation: CASVAGGYNEQFF.

The gene calls are TRBV5-4 and TRBJ2-5; 10 bases match TRBD2. J was trimmed by 5 bases and V by 1 base; bases with no gene match: 5. The germline V gene has CDR1 SGHNT and CDR2 YYREEE (reference sequence). CDR3 length: 15 amino acids. The CDR3 loop is CASSLTTSGWETQYF. In DNA, the CDR3 is TGTGCCAGCAGCTTGACGACTAGCGGGTGGGAGACCCAGTACTTC.